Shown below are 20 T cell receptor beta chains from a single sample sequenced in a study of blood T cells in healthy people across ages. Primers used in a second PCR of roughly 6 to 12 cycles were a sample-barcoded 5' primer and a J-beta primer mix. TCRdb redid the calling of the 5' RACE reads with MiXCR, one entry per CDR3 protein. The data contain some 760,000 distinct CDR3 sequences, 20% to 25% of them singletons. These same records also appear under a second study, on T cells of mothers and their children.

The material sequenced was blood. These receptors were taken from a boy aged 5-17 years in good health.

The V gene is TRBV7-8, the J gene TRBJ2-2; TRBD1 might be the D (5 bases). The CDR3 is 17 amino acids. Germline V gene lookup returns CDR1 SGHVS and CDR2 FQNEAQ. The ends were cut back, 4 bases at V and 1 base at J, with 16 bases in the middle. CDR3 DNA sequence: TGTGCCAGCAGCTGGAGAGAAGGACATCTGAACACCGGGGAGCTGTTTTTT. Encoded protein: CASSWREGHLNTGELFF.

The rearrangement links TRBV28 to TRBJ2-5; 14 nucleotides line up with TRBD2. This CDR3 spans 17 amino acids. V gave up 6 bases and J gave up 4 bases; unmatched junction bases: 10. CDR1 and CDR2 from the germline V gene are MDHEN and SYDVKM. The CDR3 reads CASRNRKGTSGRETQYF. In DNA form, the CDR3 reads TGTGCCAGCAGAAACAGGAAAGGGACTAGCGGGAGAGAGACCCAGTACTTC. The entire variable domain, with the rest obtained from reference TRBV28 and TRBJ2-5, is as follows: DVKVTQSSRYLVKRTGEKVFLECVQDMDHENMFWYRQDPGLGLRLIYFSYDVKMKEKGDIPEGYSVSREKKERFSLILESASTNQTSMYLCASRNRKGTSGRETQYFGPGTRLLVL.

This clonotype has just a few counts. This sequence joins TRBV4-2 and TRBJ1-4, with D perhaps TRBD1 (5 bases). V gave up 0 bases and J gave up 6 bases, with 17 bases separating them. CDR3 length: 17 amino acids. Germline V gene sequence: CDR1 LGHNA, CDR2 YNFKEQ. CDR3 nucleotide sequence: TGTGCCAGCAGCCAAGAACGGGGCACGGCCTGGGATGAAAAACTGTTTTTT. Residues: CASSQERGTAWDEKLFF.

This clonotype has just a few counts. CDR3 coding DNA: TGCGCCAGCAGCCAAGAGGACAGGGGCCCAGATACGCAGTATTTT. This sequence encodes CASSQEDRGPDTQYF. This chain connects TRBV4-1 to TRBJ2-3; 9 bases are shared with TRBD1. Per germline, CDR1 MGHRA and CDR2 YSYEKL. The CDR3 is 15 amino acids. Losses at the gene ends were 0 bases for V and 4 bases for J; bases not matched to a gene: 2.

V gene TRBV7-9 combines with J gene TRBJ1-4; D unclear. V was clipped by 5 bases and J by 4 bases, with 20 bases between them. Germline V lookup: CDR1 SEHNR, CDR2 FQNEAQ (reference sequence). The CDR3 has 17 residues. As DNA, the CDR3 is TGTGCCAGCAGCCCACCCAAACTAGGGATACTTAATGAAAAACTGTTTTTT. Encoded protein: CASSPPKLGILNEKLFF. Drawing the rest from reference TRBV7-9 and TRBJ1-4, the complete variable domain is DTGVSQNPRHKITKRGQNVTFRCDPISEHNRLYWYRQTLGQGPEFLTYFQNEAQLEKSRLLSDRFSAERPKGSFSTLEIQRTEQGDSAMYLCASSPPKLGILNEKLFFGSGTQLSVL.

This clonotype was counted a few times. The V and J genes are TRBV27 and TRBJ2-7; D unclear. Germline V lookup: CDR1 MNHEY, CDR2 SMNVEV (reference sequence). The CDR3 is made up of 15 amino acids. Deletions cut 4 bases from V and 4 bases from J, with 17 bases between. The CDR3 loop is CASSSTLGLWYEQYF. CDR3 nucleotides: TGTGCCAGCAGTTCTACCCTAGGTCTATGGTACGAGCAGTACTTC.

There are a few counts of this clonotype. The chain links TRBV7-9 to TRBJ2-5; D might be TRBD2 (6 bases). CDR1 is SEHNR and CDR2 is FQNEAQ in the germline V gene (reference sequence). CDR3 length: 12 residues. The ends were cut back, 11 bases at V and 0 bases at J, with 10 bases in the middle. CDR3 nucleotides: TGTGCCTCCGGGGGATACCAAGAGACCCAGTACTTC. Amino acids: CASGGYQETQYF.

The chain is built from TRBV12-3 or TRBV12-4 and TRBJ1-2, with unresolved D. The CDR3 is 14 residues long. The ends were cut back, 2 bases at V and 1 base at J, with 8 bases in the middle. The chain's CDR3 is CASSLMGGNYGYTF. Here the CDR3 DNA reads TGTGCCAGCAGTTTAATGGGCGGTAACTATGGCTACACCTTC.

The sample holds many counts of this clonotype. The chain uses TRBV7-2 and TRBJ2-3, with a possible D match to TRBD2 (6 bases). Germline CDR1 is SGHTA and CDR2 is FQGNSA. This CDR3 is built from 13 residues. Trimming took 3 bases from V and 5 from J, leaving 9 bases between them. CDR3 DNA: TGTGCCAGCAGCTTGTCCGGGGGAGATACGCAGTATTTT. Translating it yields CASSLSGGDTQYF.

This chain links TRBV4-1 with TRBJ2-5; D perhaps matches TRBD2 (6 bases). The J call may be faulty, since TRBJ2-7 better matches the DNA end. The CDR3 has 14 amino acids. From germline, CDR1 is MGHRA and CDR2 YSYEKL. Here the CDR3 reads CASSQGLVQYEQYF. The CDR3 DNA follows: TGCGCCAGCAGCCAAGGACTAGTGCAATACGAGCAGTACTTC.

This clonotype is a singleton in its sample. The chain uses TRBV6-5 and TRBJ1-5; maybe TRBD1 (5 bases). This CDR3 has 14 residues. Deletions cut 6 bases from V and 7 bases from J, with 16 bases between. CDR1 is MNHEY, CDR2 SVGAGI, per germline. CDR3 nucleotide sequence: TGTGCCAGCAGCCCCGGGGCAGGTAGCCAGCCCCAGCATTTT. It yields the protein CASSPGAGSQPQHF.

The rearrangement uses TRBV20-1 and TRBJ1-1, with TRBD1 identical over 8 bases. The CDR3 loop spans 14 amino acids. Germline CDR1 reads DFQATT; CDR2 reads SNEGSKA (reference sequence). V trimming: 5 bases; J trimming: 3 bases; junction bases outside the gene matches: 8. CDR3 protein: CSAPTNRGDTEAFF. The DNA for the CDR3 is TGCAGTGCTCCCACAAACAGGGGGGACACTGAAGCTTTCTTT.

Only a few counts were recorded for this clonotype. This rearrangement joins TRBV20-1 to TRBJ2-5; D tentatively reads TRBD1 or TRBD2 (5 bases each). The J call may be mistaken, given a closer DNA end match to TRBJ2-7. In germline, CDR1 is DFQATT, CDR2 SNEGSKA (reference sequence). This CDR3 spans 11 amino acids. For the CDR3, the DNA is TGCAGTGCGCGTAGGGACCACGAGCAGTACTTC. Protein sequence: CSARRDHEQYF.

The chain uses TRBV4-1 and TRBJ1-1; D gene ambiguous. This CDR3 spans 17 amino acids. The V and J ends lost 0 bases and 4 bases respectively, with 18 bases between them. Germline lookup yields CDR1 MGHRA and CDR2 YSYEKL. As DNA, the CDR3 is TGCGCCAGCAGCCAAGAGGCGGAGAATATCGGACCCACTGAAGCTTTCTTT. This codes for CASSQEAENIGPTEAFF.

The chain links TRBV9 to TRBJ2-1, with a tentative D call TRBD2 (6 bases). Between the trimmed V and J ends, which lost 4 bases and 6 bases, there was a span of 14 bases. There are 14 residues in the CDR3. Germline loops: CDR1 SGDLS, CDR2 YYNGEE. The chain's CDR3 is CASSTRGTVNEQFF. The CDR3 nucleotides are TGTGCCAGCAGCACTCGCGGGACTGTCAATGAGCAGTTCTTC.

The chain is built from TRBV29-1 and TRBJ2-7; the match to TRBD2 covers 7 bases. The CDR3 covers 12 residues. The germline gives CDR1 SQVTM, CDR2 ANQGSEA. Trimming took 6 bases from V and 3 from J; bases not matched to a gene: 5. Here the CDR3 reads CSVAGNGYEQYF. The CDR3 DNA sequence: TGCAGCGTAGCGGGGAACGGCTACGAGCAGTACTTC.

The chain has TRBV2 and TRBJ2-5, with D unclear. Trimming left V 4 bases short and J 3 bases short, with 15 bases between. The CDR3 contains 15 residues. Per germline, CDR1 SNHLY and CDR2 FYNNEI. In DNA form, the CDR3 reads TGTGCCAGCAGTGTGAGAGCTGACCTTGAAGAGACCCAGTACTTC. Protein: CASSVRADLEETQYF.

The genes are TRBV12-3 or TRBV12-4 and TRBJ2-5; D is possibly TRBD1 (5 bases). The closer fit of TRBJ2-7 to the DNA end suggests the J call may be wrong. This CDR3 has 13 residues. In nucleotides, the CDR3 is TGTGCCAGCAGCTTTTACAGGTCGAGCGAGCAGTACTTC. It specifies CASSFYRSSEQYF.

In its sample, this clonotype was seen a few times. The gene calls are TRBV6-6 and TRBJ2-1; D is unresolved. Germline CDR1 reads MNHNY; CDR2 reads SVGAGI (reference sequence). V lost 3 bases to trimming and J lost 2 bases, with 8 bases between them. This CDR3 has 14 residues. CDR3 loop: CASSYDDTYNEQFF. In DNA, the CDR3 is TGTGCCAGCAGTTATGACGACACCTACAATGAGCAGTTCTTC.

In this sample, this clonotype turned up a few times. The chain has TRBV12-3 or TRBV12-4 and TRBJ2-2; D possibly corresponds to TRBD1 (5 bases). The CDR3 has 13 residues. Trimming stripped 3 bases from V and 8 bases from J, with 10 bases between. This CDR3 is CASSFRVWGELFF. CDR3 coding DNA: TGTGCCAGCAGTTTCAGGGTGTGGGGGGAGCTGTTTTTT.